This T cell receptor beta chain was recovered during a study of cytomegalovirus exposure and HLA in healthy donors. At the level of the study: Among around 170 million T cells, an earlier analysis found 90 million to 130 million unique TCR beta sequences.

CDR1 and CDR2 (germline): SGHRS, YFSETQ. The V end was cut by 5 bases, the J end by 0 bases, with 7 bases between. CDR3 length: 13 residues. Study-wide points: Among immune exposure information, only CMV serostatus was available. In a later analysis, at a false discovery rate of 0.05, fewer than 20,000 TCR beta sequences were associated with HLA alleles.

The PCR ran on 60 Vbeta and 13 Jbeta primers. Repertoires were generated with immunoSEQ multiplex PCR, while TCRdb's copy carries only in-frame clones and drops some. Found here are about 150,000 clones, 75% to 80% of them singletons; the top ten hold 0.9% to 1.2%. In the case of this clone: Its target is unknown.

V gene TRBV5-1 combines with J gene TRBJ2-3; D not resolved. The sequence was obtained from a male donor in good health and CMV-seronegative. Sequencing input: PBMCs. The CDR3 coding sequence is TGCGCCAGCAGTTATTCTAGCACAGATACGCAGTATTTT. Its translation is CASSYSSTDTQYF.